This TCR beta chain was retrieved from a study of T cell responses to AZD1222 COVID-19 vaccine. General study results and limits: Just six AZD1222 recipients tested seropositive at baseline. Donors were largely white British and mainly female; clonal diversity was possibly underestimated. Spike-spanning, vaccine-associated CD4 TCRs were dominant at 160-218 and 743-854. Nearly half of spike-specific TCRs reportedly target variant regions that are unmutated in the B.1.351 and B.1.1.7 variants.

Generated by immunoSEQ multiplex PCR, the TCRdb table keeps only in-frame clones and is missing some. The profile shows roughly 58,000 clones, 80% to 90% of them singletons. About this clone itself: Its specificity is unknown.

The sequence was obtained from an adult who received the AZD1222 COVID-19 vaccine. The specimen was peripheral blood, collected 28 days after the second AZD1222 dose.

CDR3 sequence (DNA): TGTGCCAGCACGCCCCCCGGGTCCCTCTCCTACGAGCAGTACTTC. It yields the protein CASTPPGSLSYEQYF. The chain carries TRBV28 and TRBJ2-7; D gene ambiguous. The CDR3 has 15 residues. Germline V lookup: CDR1 MDHEN, CDR2 SYDVKM. Trimming pared 7 bases from V and 0 bases from J, leaving 16 bases between.